Listed below are T cell receptor beta chains from one sample, sequenced in a study of shared clonotypes between healthy human individuals. TCRdb's table, derived via immunoSEQ multiplex PCR, lists solely in-frame clones and lacks some. This sample yields more than 550,000 clones, of which just under 75% are seen a single time; approximately 2% belongs to the top ten. Sequenced: memory CD4+ T cells sorted from blood. These TCRs come from a woman aged 25 to 39 in good health. Each CDR3 is given with its conserved first and last residue. D genes are given only for firm matches. Only part of the rows carry a size: once, few, many, or a class if the clone is expanded.

>-|TRBV2|TRBJ1-1|-
TGTGCCAGCAGTGCCTTTGGGGTGGGGAGCACTGAAGCTTTCTTT
CASSAFGVGSTEAFF
>-|TRBV11-2|TRBJ1-6|TRBD1
TGTGCCAGCAGCTTAGATCGGCGACAGGGTAATTCACCCCTCCACTTT
CASSLDRRQGNSPLHF
>once|TRBV28|TRBJ2-7|-
TGTGCCAGCAGTGAATGGGGCTCTGGGCCCTACGAGCAGTACTTC
CASSEWGSGPYEQYF
>-|TRBV18|TRBJ1-2|-
TGTGCCAGCTCACCACGCTCCGGATCTAACTATGGCTACACCTTC
CASSPRSGSNYGYTF
>-|TRBV7-9|TRBJ2-7|-
TGTGCCAGCAGCTTAGCGAACATGTTGTCCCATCCCGGGGACGAGCAGTACTTC
CASSLANMLSHPGDEQYF
>-|TRBV6-5|TRBJ2-2|TRBD1
TGTGCCAGCAGTTACCCAGGGGGCGGGGAGCTGTTTTTT
CASSYPGGGELFF
>-|TRBV2|TRBJ2-7|TRBD2
TGTGCCAGCAGAGATCCCGGGGCTAGCGGGAGTTACGAGCAGTACTTC
CASRDPGASGSYEQYF
>-|TRBV6-1|TRBJ1-2|-
TGTGCCAGCAGTAAACATACAGGGACTGACTATGGCTACACCTTC
CASSKHTGTDYGYTF
>-|TRBV4-1|TRBJ2-1|-
TGCGCCAGCAGCCAAGTATCGTCTAGTTCCTACAATGAGCAGTTCTTC
CASSQVSSSSYNEQFF
>-|TRBV7-6|TRBJ2-2|TRBD1
TGTGCCAGCAGCTTAGGGATGGGACAGAGGGGATACACCGGGGAGCTGTTTTTT
CASSLGMGQRGYTGELFF
>-|TRBV14|TRBJ2-1|-
TGTGCCAGCAGCGGGGGACTTTACAATGAGCAGTTCTTC
CASSGGLYNEQFF
>few|TRBV30|TRBJ1-3|-
TGTGCCTGGAGTGTGGGGGGAACTGGAAACACCATATATTTT
CAWSVGGTGNTIYF
>-|TRBV6-5|TRBJ2-7|TRBD1
TGTGCCAGCAGTTACTGGACAGGGAACGAGCAGTACTTC
CASSYWTGNEQYF
>few|TRBV6-5|TRBJ1-5|-
TGTGCCAGCAGTTACTCTGGTCCGGGGGCAGGGCAGCCCCAGCATTTT
CASSYSGPGAGQPQHF
>-|TRBV2|TRBJ2-7|TRBD2
TGTGCCAGCACGGGGCGGGAGGGCCCCTACGAGCAGTACTTC
CASTGREGPYEQYF
>-|TRBV19|TRBJ2-6|-
TGTGCCAGTAGGAGGGGCAGTGGGGCCAACGTCCTGACTTTC
CASRRGSGANVLTF
>-|TRBV4-1|TRBJ2-3|TRBD2
TGCGCCAGCAGCCACGCCCATGGTGGGGTAGCGGGATCCGTAGATACGCAGTATTTT
CASSHAHGGVAGSVDTQYF
>-|TRBV7-3|TRBJ2-7|TRBD2
TGTGCCAGCAGCTTAACGGGAAGGGGCGGGGGCGAGCAGTACTTC
CASSLTGRGGGEQYF
>-|TRBV5-1|TRBJ2-7|-
TGCGCCAGCAGCTCCCCTCCCTCCGAGCAGTACTTC
CASSSPPSEQYF
>-|TRBV6-1|TRBJ2-7|-
TGTGCCAGCAGAGACCGGCCGGGACCCTCCTACGAGCAGTACTTC
CASRDRPGPSYEQYF
>-|TRBV6-1|TRBJ2-5|TRBD2
TGTGCCAGCAGTGTGCTAGCGGGAGAACGCGAGACCCAGTACTTC
CASSVLAGERETQYF
>-|TRBV28|TRBJ1-1|-
TGTGCCAGCAGTCGAGACCTCGTAGCTTTCTTT
CASSRDLVAFF
>-|TRBV4-1|TRBJ1-2|-
TGCGCCAGCAGCCAAGGTGGGGGTTTTCTTGGCTACACCTTC
CASSQGGGFLGYTF
>-|TRBV4-2|TRBJ2-7|TRBD1
TGTGCCAGCAGCCAAGATCCGGGACAGAGGTACGAGCAGTACTTC
CASSQDPGQRYEQYF
>-|TRBV6-5|TRBJ2-5|-
TGTGCCAGCAGAAAGGACACCAGACGGGAGACCCAGTACTTC
CASRKDTRRETQYF
>-|TRBV5-1|TRBJ1-5|TRBD1
TGCGCCAGCAGCAAACAGGGGGAAGACAATCAGCCCCAGCATTTT
CASSKQGEDNQPQHF
>-|TRBV6-6|TRBJ1-4|TRBD1
TGTGCCAGCAGTCTTGGGACAGGGCTCCAAAAACTGTTTTTT
CASSLGTGLQKLFF
>-|TRBV4-1|TRBJ1-1|-
TGCGCCAGCACCCCGGGTCGAGGAGAAGAAGCTTTCTTT
CASTPGRGEEAFF
>-|TRBV27|TRBJ2-5|TRBD1
TGTGCCAGCAGTCTACAGGGGGTCGCAGAGACCCAGTACTTC
CASSLQGVAETQYF
>-|TRBV5-1|TRBJ2-1|-
TGCGCCAGCAGCTTGGCCCCTAGGGCTAATGAGCAGTTCTTC
CASSLAPRANEQFF
>-|TRBV5-1|TRBJ2-1|TRBD2
TGCGCCAGCAGCCTAGGGACTAGCTGGACCTACAATGAGCAGTTCTTC
CASSLGTSWTYNEQFF
>once|TRBV2|TRBJ1-5|TRBD1
TGTGCCAGCAGGGACCCGGACAGGGTTCAGCCCCAGCATTTT
CASRDPDRVQPQHF
>-|TRBV30|TRBJ2-7|-
TGTGCCTGGAGGAGGGGGAACACCTACGAGCAGTACTTC
CAWRRGNTYEQYF
>-|TRBV27|TRBJ2-1|-
TGTGCCAGCAGTTTGGGGCTTCCCTCCTACAATGAGCAGTTCTTC
CASSLGLPSYNEQFF
>many|TRBV10-1|TRBJ2-1|-
TGCGCCAGCAGTGGGGCCGGCGGGGAGCAGTTCTTC
CASSGAGGEQFF
>once|TRBV5-1|TRBJ2-1|-
TGCGCCAGCAGCCAATTCGGGGCGGGTGAGCAGTTCTTC
CASSQFGAGEQFF
>-|TRBV5-1|TRBJ2-3|-
TGCGCCAGCAGCATAGGCCCTGCCAGCACAGATACGCAGTATTTT
CASSIGPASTDTQYF
>-|TRBV6-4|TRBJ2-7|-
TGTGCCAGCAGTGAGGGGACCTGGAAGTCCGAGCAGTACTTC
CASSEGTWKSEQYF
>-|TRBV29-1|TRBJ2-6|TRBD1
TGCAGCGTTGTGGGGACAGGTGATTCTGGGGCCAACGTCCTGACTTTC
CSVVGTGDSGANVLTF
>-|TRBV7-2|TRBJ2-5|-
TGTGCCAGCAGCCGCACTAGCCTGGGAGAGACCCAGTACTTC
CASSRTSLGETQYF
>-|TRBV19|TRBJ1-4|TRBD1
TGTGCCACCCATCCAACCGGGACAGCCAATGAAAAACTGTTTTTT
CATHPTGTANEKLFF
>-|TRBV5-1|TRBJ2-4|-
TGCGCCAGCAGCCTGTCGACAGTGGTGGACATTCAGTACTTC
CASSLSTVVDIQYF
>-|TRBV23-1|TRBJ1-5|-
TGCGCCAGCAGTCAATCTACCCGAGGTCTGCCCCAGCATTTT
CASSQSTRGLPQHF
>-|TRBV30|TRBJ2-1|-
TGTGCCTGGCGGGGCCCAGGAGGGTCCTACAATGAGCAGTTCTTC
CAWRGPGGSYNEQFF